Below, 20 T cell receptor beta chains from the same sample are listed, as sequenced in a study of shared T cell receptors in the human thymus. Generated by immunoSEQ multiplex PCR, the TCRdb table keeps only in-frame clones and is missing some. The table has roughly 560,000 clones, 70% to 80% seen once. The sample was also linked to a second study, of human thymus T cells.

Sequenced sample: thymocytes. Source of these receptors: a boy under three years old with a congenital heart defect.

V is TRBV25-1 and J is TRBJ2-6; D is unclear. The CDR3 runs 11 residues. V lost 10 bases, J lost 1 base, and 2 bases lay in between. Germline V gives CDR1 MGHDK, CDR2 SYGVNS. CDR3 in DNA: TGTGCCACGTCTGGGGCCAACGTCCTGACTTTC. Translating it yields CATSGANVLTF. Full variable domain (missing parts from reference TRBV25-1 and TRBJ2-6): EADIYQTPRYLVIGTGKKITLECSQTMGHDKMYWYQQDPGMELHLIHYSYGVNSTEKGDLSSESTVSRIRTEHFPLTLESARPSHTSQYLCATSGANVLTFGAGSRLTVL.

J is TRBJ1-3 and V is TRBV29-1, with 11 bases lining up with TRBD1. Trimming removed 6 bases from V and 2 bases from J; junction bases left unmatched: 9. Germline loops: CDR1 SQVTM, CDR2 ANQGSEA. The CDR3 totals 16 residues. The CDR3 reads CSVMKWTGGTGNTIYF. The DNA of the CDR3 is TGCAGCGTGATGAAATGGACAGGGGGCACTGGAAACACCATATATTTT.

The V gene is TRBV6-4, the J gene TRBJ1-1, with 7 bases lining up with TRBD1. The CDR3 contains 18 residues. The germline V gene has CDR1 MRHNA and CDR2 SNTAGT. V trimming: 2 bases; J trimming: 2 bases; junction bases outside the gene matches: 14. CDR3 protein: CASSDGTDKRKGNTEAFF. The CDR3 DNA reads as TGTGCCAGCAGTGACGGGACAGACAAACGGAAGGGAAACACTGAAGCTTTCTTT.

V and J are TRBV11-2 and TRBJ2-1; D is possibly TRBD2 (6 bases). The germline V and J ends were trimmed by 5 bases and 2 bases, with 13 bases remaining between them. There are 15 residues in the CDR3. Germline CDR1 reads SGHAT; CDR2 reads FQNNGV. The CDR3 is CASSGRGLTYNEQFF. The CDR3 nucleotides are TGTGCCAGCAGCGGGCGGGGATTAACCTACAATGAGCAGTTCTTC.

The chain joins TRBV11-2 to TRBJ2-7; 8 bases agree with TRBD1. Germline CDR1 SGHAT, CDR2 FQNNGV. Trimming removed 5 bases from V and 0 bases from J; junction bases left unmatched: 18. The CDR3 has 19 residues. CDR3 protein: CASSPPTGPGGKSSYEQYF. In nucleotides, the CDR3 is TGTGCCAGCAGCCCACCCACAGGGCCAGGGGGCAAGAGCTCCTACGAGCAGTACTTC.

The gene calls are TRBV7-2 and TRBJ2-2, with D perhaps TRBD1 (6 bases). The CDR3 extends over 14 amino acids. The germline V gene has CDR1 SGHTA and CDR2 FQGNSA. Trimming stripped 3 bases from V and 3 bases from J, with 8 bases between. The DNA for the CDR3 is TGTGCCAGCAGCTTTTACAGGGACACCGGGGAGCTGTTTTTT. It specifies CASSFYRDTGELFF.

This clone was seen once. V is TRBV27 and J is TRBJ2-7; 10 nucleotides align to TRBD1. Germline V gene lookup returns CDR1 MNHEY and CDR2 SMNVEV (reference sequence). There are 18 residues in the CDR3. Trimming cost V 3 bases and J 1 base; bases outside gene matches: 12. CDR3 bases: TGTGCCAGCAGTTTGGGACAGGGGACCGACTTAGAGTCCTACGAGCAGTACTTC. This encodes CASSLGQGTDLESYEQYF.

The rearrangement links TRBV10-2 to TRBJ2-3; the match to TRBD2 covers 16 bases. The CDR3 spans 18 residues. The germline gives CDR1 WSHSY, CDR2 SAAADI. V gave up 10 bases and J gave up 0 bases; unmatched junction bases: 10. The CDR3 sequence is CATSGLAGGRESTDTQYF. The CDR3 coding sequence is TGCGCCACCTCGGGACTAGCGGGAGGGCGGGAGAGCACAGATACGCAGTATTTT.

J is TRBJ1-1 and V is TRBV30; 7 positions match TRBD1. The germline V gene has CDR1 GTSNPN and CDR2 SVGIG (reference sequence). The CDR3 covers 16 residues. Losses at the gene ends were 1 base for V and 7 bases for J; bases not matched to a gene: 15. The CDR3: CAWSGNRDSQRGEAFF. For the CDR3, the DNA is TGTGCCTGGAGTGGGAACCGGGACAGCCAACGAGGTGAAGCTTTCTTT. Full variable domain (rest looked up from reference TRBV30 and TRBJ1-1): SQTIHQWPATLVQPVGSPLSLECTVEGTSNPNLYWYRQAAGRGLQLLFYSVGIGQISSEVPQNLSASRPQDRQFILSSKKLLLSDSGFYLCAWSGNRDSQRGEAFFGQGTRLTVV.

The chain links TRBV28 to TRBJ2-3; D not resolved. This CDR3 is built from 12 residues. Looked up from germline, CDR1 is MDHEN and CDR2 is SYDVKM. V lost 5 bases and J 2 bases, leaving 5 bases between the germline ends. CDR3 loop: CASSHNTDTQYF. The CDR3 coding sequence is TGTGCCAGCAGTCACAACACAGATACGCAGTATTTT.

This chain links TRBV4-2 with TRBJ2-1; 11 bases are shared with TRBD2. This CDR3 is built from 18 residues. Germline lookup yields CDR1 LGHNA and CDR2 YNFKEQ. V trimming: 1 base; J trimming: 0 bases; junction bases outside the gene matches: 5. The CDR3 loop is CASSQALTSGSSYNEQFF. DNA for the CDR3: TGTGCCAGCAGCCAAGCCCTTACTAGCGGGAGCTCCTACAATGAGCAGTTCTTC.

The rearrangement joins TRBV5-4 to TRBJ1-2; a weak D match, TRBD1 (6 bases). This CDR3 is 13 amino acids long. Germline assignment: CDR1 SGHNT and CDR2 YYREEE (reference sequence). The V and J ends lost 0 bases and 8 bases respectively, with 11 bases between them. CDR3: CASSLAQGCGYTF. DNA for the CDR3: TGTGCCAGCAGCTTGGCACAGGGTTGCGGCTACACCTTC.

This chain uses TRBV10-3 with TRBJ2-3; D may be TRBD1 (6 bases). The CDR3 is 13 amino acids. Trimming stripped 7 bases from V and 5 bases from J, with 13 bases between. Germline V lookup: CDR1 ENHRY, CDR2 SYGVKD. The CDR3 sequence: CAIMTGFGDTQYF. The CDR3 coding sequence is TGTGCCATCATGACAGGATTCGGAGATACGCAGTATTTT.

CDR3: CASSQGGSGDQPQHF. In DNA, the CDR3 is TGCGCCAGCAGCCAAGGTGGGTCGGGGGATCAGCCCCAGCATTTT. This chain links TRBV4-3 with TRBJ1-5; D might be TRBD1 (5 bases). V lost 1 base and J lost 5, with 12 bases in between. Looked up from germline, CDR1 is LGHNA and CDR2 is YSLEER. CDR3 size: 15 residues.

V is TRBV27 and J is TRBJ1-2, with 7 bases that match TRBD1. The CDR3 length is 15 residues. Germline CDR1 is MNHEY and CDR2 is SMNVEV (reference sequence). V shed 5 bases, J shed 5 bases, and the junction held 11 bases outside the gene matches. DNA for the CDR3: TGTGCCAGCAGTATAACCGGGACAGCCGCTTATGGCTACACCTTC. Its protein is CASSITGTAAYGYTF.

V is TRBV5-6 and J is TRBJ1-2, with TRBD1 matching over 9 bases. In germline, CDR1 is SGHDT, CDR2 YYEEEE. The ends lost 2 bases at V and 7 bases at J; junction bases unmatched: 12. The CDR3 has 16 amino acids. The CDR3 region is CASSLSDRDRAGGYTF. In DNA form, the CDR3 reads TGTGCCAGCAGCTTATCTGACCGGGACAGGGCTGGTGGCTACACCTTC.

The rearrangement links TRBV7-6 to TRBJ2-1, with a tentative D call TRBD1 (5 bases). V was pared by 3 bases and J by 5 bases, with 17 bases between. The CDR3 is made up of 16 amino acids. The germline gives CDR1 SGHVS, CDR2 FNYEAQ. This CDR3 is CASSLRFARADNEQFF. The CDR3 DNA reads TGTGCCAGCAGCTTGAGGTTTGCCAGGGCGGACAATGAGCAGTTCTTC.

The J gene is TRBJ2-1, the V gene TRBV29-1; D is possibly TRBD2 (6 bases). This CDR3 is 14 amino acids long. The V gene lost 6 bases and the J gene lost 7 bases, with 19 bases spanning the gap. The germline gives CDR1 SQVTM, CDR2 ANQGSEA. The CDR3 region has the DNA TGCAGCGTGGGGCGGGACGTAGGGCCGAATGAGCAGTTCTTC. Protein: CSVGRDVGPNEQFF.

The CDR3 DNA reads TGTGCCAGCTCACCCCCGGGACTAGCGTCTTACAATGAGCAGTTCTTC. It translates to CASSPPGLASYNEQFF. The gene calls are TRBV18 and TRBJ2-1; 10 bases fit TRBD2. V lost 3 bases, J lost 4 bases, and 6 bases stayed unmatched. This CDR3 contains 16 residues. The V gene's germline CDR1 is KGHSH and CDR2 LQKENI. Using reference TRBV18 and TRBJ2-1 for the parts outside the CDR3, the full variable domain is NAGVMQNPRHLVRRRGQEARLRCSPMKGHSHVYWYRQLPEEGLKFMVYLQKENIIDESGMPKERFSAEFPKEGPSILRIQQVVRGDSAAYFCASSPPGLASYNEQFFGPGTRLTVL.

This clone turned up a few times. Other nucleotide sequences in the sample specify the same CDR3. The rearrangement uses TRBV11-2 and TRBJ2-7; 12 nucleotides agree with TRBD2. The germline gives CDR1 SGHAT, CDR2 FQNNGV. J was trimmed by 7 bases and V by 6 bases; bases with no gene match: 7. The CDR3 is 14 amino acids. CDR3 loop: CASRGLAGGREQYF. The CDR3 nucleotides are TGTGCCAGCAGAGGGCTAGCGGGAGGGCGGGAGCAGTACTTC.